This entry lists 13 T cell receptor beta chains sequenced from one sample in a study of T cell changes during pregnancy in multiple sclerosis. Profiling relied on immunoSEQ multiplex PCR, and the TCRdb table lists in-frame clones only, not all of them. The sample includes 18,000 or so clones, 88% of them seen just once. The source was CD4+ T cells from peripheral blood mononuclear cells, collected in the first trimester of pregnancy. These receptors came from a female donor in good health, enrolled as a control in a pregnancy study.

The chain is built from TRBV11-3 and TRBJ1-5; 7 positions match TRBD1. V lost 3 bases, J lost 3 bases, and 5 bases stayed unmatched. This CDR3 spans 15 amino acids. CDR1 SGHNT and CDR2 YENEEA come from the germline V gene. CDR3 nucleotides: TGTGCCAGCAGCTTGACAGGGAAACACAATCAGCCCCAGCATTTT. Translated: CASSLTGKHNQPQHF. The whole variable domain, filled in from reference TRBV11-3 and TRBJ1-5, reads EAGVVQSPRYKIIEKKQPVAFWCNPISGHNTLYWYLQNLGQGPELLIRYENEEAVDDSQLPKDRFSAERLKGVDSTLKIQPAELGDSAVYLCASSLTGKHNQPQHFGDGTRLSIL.

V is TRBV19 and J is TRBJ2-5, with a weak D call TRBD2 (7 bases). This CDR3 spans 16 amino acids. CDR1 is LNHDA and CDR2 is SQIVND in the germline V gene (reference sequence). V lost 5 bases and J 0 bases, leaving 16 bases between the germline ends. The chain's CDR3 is CASSAGAGSYQETQYF. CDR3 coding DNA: TGTGCCAGTAGTGCGGGGGCAGGCTCGTACCAAGAGACCCAGTACTTC.

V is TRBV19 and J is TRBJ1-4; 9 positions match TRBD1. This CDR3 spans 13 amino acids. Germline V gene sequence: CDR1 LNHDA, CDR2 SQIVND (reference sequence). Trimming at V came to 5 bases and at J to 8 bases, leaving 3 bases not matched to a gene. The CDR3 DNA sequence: TGTGCCAGTAGTCAGGACAGGGGCGAAAAACTGTTTTTT. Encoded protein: CASSQDRGEKLFF.

The CDR3 protein is CSVANNEQFF. CDR3 coding DNA: TGCAGCGTTGCTAACAATGAGCAGTTCTTC. The chain employs TRBV29-1 and TRBJ2-1, with no clear D. CDR3 length: 10 amino acids. The V end lost 4 bases, the J end lost 5 bases, and 3 bases lay between the germline ends. Germline CDR1 reads SQVTM; CDR2 reads ANQGSEA.

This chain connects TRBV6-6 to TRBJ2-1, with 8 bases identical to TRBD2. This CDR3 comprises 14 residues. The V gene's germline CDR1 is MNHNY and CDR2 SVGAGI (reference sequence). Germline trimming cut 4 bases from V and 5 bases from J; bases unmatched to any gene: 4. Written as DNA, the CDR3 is TGTGCCAGCAGTTTCCGGGAGGGGGACAATGAGCAGTTCTTC. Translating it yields CASSFREGDNEQFF.

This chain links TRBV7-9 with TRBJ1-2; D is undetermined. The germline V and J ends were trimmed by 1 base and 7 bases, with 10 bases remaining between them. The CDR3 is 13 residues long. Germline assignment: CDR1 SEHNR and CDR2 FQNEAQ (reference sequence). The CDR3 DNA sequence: TGTGCCAGCAGCTTAGAGGCAGGAGGTGGCTACACCTTC. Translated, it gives CASSLEAGGGYTF.

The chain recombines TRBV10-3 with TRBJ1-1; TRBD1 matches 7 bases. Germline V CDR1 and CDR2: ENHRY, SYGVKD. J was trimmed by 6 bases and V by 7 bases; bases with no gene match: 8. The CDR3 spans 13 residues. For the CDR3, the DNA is TGTGCCATCACTCCGACAGGGATCGCTGAAGCTTTCTTT. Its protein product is CAITPTGIAEAFF.

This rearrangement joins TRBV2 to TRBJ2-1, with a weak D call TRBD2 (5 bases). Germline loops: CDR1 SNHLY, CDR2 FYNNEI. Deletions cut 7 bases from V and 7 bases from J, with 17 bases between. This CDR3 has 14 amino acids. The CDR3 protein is CASTRGSRVNEQFF. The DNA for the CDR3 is TGTGCCAGCACCCGGGGTAGCCGGGTAAATGAGCAGTTCTTC.

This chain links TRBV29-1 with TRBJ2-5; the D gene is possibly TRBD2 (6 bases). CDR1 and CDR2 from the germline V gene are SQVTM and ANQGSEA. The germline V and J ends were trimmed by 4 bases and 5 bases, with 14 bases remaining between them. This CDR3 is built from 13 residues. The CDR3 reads CSVGLAAGETQYF. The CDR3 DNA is TGCAGCGTTGGGTTAGCGGCGGGGGAGACCCAGTACTTC.

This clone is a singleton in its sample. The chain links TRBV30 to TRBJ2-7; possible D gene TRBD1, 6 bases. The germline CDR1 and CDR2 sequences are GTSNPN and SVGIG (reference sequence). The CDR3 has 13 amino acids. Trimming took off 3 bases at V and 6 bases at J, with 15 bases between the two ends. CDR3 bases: TGTGCCTGGAGCGAACCCACAGGGAGCGAGCAGTACTTC. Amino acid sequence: CAWSEPTGSEQYF.

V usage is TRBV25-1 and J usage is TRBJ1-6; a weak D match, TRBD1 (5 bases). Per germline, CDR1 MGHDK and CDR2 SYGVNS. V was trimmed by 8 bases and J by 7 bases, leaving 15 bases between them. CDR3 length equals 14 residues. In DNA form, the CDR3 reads TGTGCCAGCTCCCTAGGGGTGGAAAATTCACCCCTCCACTTT. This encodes CASSLGVENSPLHF. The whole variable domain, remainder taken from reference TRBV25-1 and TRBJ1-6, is EADIYQTPRYLVIGTGKKITLECSQTMGHDKMYWYQQDPGMELHLIHYSYGVNSTEKGDLSSESTVSRIRTEHFPLTLESARPSHTSQYLCASSLGVENSPLHFGNGTRLTVT.

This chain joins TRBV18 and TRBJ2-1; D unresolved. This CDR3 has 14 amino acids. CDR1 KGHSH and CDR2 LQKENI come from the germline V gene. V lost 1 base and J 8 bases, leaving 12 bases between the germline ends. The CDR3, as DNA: TGTGCCAGCTCACCACTAGCAACGGCGGATGAGCAGTTCTTC. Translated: CASSPLATADEQFF.

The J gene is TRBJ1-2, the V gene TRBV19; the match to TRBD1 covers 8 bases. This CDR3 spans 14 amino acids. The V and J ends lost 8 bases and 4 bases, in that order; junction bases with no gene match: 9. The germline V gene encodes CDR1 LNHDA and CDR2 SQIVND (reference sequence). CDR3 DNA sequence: TGTGCCAGTTCCCAGGAAGACAGGGGCTATGGCTACACCTTC. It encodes CASSQEDRGYGYTF.